The clone carrying this TCR beta chain has at least ten counts. Its antigen is unidentified. Read coverage stops 3 residues before the CDR3 terminus; the germline J gene supplies the remainder. This sample also contains other DNA sequences that code for the same CDR3. This sample is part of a study of T cell clonality in common variable immunodeficiency. Study-level findings and limits: CVID subjects showed higher TCRbeta clonality than healthy controls. Links between repertoire features and CVID complications were heterogeneity-limited. Shared TCRbeta clones were fewer between CVID subjects than controls.

The CDR3 is made up of 13 amino acids. V lost 6 bases and J lost 3; bases outside the gene matches: 5. Looked up from germline, CDR1 is DFQATT and CDR2 is SNEGSKA (reference sequence). Equal genomic DNA amounts from CVID and control samples were sequenced. Produced via immunoSEQ multiplex PCR; TCRdb's table is partial and in-frame only. Observed in the sample are approximately 75,000 clones, none of them singletons. V is TRBV20-1 and J is TRBJ2-7, with 10 bases identical to TRBD1. The source is a person between 18 and 75 years old in good health. The sequencing sample was made of peripheral blood mononuclear cells. Partial CDR3 DNA: TGCAGTGCCACGGGGACAGGGGTCTACGAG. As protein: CSATGTGVYE. The full CDR3 is CSATGTGVYEQYF.